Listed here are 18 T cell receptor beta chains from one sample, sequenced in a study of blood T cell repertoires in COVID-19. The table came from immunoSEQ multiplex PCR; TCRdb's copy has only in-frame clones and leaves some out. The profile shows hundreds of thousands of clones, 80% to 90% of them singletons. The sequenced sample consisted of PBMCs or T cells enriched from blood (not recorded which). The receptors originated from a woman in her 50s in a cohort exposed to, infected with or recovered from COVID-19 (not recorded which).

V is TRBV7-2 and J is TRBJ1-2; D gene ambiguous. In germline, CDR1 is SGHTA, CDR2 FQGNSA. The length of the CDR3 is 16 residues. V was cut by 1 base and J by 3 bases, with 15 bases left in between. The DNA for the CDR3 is TGTGCCAGCAGCTTAGACTTCGGCGGGGTTGACTATGGCTACACCTTC. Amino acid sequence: CASSLDFGGVDYGYTF.

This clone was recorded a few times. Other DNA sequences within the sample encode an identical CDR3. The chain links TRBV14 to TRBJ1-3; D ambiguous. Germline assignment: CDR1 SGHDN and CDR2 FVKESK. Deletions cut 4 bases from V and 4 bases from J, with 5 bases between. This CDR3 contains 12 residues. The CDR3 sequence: CASSPSGNTIYF. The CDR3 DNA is TGTGCCAGCAGCCCTAGCGGAAACACCATATATTTT.

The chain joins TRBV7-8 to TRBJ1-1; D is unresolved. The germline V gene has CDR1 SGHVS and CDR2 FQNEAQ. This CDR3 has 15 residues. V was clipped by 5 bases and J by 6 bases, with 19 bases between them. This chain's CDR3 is CASSPPTRGMSEAFF. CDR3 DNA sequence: TGTGCCAGCAGCCCCCCGACACGTGGTATGTCTGAAGCTTTCTTT.

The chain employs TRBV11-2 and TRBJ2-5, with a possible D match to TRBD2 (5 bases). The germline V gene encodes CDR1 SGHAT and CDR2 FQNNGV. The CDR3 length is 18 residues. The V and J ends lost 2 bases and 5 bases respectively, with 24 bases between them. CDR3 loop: CASSLLSGPGSGWETQYF. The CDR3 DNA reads TGTGCCAGCAGCTTACTGAGCGGTCCGGGCTCGGGGTGGGAGACCCAGTACTTC.

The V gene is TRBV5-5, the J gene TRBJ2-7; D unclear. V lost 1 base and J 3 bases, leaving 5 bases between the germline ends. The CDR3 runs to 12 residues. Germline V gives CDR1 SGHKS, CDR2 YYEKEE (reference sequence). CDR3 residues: CASSLLVYEQYF. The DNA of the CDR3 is TGTGCCAGCAGCTTGCTAGTCTACGAGCAGTACTTC.

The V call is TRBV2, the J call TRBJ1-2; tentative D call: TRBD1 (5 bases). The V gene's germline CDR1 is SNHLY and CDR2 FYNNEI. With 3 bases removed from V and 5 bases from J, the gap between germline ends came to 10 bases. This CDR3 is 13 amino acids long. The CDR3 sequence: CASSDRGGYGYTF. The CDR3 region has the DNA TGTGCCAGCAGTGACCGGGGGGGGTATGGCTACACCTTC.

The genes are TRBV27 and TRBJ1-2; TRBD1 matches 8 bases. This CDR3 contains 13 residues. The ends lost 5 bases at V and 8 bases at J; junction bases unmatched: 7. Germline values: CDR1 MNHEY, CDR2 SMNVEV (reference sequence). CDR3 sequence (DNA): TGTGCCAGCAGTCTAGACAGGGGAGGCGGCTACACCTTC. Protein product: CASSLDRGGGYTF.

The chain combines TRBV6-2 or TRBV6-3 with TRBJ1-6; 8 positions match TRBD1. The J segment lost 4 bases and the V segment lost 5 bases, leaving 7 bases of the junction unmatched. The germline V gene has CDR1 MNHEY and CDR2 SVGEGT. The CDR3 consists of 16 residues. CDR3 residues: CASSPPRQGYNSPLHF. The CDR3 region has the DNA TGTGCCAGCAGTCCGCCCCGACAGGGGTATAATTCACCCCTCCACTTT.

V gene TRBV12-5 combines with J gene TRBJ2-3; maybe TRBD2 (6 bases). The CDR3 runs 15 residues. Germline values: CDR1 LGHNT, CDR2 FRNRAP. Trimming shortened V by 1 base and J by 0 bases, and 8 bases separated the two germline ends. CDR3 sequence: CASGLGSGSTDTQYF. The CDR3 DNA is TGTGCTAGTGGTTTGGGAAGCGGGAGCACAGATACGCAGTATTTT.

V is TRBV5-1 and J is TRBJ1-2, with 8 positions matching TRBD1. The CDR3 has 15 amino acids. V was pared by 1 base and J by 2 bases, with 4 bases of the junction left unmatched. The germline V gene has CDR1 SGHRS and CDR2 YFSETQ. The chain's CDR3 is CASSLSGQENYGYTF. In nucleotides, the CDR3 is TGCGCCAGCAGCTTGTCGGGACAGGAAAACTATGGCTACACCTTC.

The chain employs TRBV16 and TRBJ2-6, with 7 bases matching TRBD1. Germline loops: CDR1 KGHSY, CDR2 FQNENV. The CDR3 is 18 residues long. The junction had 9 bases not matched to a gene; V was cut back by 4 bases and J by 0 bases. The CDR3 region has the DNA TGTGCCAGCAGCCCTAACATTGCAGGGGGCTCTGGGGCCAACGTCCTGACTTTC. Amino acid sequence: CASSPNIAGGSGANVLTF.

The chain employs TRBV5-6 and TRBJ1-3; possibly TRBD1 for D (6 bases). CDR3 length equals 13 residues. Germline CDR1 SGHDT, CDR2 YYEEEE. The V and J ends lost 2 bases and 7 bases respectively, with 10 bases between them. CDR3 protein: CASSLQGSNTIYF. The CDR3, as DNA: TGTGCCAGCAGCTTACAGGGAAGTAACACCATATATTTT.

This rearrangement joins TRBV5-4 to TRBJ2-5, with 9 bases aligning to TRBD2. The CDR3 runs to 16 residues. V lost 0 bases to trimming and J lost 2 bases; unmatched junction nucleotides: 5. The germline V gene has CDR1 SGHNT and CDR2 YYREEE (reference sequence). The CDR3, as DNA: TGTGCCAGCAGCTTGGCCTTAGCGGGAGCACAAGAGACCCAGTACTTC. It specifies CASSLALAGAQETQYF.

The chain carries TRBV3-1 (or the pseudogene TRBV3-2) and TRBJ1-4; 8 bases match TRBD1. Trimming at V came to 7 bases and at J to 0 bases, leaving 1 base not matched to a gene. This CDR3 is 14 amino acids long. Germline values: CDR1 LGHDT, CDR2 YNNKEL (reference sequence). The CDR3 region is CASKQGATNEKLFF. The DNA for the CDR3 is TGTGCCAGCAAACAGGGGGCAACTAATGAAAAACTGTTTTTT.

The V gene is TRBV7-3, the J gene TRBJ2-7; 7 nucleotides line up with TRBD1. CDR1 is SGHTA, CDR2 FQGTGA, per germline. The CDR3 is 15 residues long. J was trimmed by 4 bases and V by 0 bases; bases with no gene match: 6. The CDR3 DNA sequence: TGTGCCAGCAGCTTAACGGGAACAGGGGAATACGAGCAGTACTTC. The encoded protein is CASSLTGTGEYEQYF.

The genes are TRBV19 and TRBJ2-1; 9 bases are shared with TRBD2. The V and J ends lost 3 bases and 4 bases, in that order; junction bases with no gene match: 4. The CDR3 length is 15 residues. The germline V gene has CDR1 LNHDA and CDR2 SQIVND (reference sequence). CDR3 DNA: TGTGCCAGTAGTATGCGCGGGGGGGATTACAATGAGCAGTTCTTC. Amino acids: CASSMRGGDYNEQFF.

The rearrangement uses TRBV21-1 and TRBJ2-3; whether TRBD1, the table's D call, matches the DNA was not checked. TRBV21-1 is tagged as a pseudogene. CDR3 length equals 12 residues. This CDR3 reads CASSKADSTQYF. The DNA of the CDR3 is TGTGCCAGCAGCAAAGCGGACAGTACGCAGTATTTT.

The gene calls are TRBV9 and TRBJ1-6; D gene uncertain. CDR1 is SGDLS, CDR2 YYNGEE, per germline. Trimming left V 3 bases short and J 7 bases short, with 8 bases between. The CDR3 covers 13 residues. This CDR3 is CASSGSLNSPLHF. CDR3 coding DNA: TGTGCCAGCAGCGGAAGCTTGAATTCACCCCTCCACTTT.